Described below is a single TCR beta chain sequence and its context. Using immunoSEQ multiplex PCR, the repertoire was profiled, and TCRdb retains in-frame clones only, with some absent. This table has around 80,000 clones, approximately 89% appearing once. This specimen belongs to a study of OX40 agonist ivuxolimab in advanced cancers. Trimming pared 3 bases from V and 6 bases from J, leaving 16 bases between. CDR3 length: 15 residues. Germline CDR1 reads SGHNT; CDR2 reads YYREEE (reference sequence). The chain combines TRBV5-4 with TRBJ2-1; TRBD2 is a possible D gene (6 bases). This receptor was taken from an adult with an advanced solid tumor such as melanoma, head and neck, liver or kidney cancer. Sample: CD4+ or CD8+ T cells sorted from blood, taken in a trial of the OX40 agonist ivuxolimab. CDR3 loop: CASSSRRREANEQFF. The CDR3, as DNA: TGTGCCAGCAGCTCCAGAAGGAGGGAGGCCAATGAGCAGTTCTTC.